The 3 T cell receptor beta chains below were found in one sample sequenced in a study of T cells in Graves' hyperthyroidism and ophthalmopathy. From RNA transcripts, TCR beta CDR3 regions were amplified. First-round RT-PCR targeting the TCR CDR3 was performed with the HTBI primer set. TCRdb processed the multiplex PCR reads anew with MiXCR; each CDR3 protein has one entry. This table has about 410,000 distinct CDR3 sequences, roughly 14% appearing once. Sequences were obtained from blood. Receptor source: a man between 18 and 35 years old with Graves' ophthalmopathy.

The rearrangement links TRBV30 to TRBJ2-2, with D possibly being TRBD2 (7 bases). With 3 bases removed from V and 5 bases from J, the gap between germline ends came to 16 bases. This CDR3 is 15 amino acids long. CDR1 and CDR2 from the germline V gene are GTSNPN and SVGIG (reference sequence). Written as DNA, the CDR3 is TGTGCCTGGAGCCGAGGGGGGGCGCGAACCGGGGAGCTGTTTTTT. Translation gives CAWSRGGARTGELFF.

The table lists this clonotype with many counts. The CDR3 region has the DNA TGTGCCAGCAGCTTAGATTTCTCAGATACGCAGTATTTT. Translating it yields CASSLDFSDTQYF. The V gene is TRBV7-2, the J gene TRBJ2-3; no clear D. CDR3 length: 13 amino acids. Germline assignment: CDR1 SGHTA and CDR2 FQGNSA. The V gene lost 1 base and the J gene lost 4 bases, with 6 bases spanning the gap.

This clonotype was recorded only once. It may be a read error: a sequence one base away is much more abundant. The DNA for the CDR3 is TGTGCCAGCAGCGGTAGCGGGGGGCCTTACAATGAGCAGTACTTC. Translation gives CASSGSGGPYNEQYF. The V gene is TRBV7-9, the J gene TRBJ2-7, with TRBD2 identical over 10 bases. CDR3 size: 15 residues. CDR1 and CDR2 (germline): SEHNR, FQNEAQ (reference sequence). V lost 5 bases, J lost 7 bases, and 11 bases stayed unmatched.